This TCR beta chain was sequenced for a study of shared clonotypes between healthy human individuals. Comments on this clone: Its cognate antigen is unknown.

General observations from the study: Sampling covered nothing but blood. Tissue TCR repertoires likely differ from those found in blood. In having few donors, the study represented limited genetic and exposure-history diversity.

This CDR3 comprises 16 residues. Looked up from germline, CDR1 is MNHNS and CDR2 is SASEGT. With 2 bases removed from V and 0 bases from J, the gap between germline ends came to 8 bases. Each subset's genomic DNA was shared equally among a number of immunoSEQ plates. Ten immunoSEQ deep assay plates were used to sequence unsorted PBMC DNA. Sequencing used immunoSEQ multiplex PCR; TCRdb keeps in-frame clones, though not all of them. The table has fewer than 650,000 clones, roughly four fifths seen once. Sequencing was carried out using PBMCs. This clonotype was obtained from a woman aged 40 to 55 in good health. Some clones in this sample may be carry-over from other donors' samples. This chain connects TRBV6-1 to TRBJ2-6; either TRBD1 or TRBD2 may fit D (5 bases each). The CDR3 protein is CASSELGRSGANVLTF. The CDR3, as DNA: TGTGCCAGCAGTGAATTGGGACGCTCTGGGGCCAACGTCCTGACTTTC.